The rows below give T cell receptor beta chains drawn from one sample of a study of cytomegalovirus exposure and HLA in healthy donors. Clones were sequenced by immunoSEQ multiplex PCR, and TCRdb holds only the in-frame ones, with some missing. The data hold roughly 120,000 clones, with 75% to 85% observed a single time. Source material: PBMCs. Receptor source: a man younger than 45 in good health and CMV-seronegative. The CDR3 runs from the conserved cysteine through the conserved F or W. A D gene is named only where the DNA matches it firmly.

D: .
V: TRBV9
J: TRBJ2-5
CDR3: CASSRTVIYQETQYF
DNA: TGTGCCAGCAGCCGGACAGTGATCTACCAAGAGACCCAGTACTTC

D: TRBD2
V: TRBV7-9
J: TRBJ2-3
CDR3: CASRTWTGGPDTQYF
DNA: TGTGCCAGCAGAACCTGGACGGGAGGTCCAGATACGCAGTATTTT

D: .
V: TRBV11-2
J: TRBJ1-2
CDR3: CASSLDPVEKGYTF
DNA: TGTGCCAGCAGCTTAGATCCGGTGGAGAAGGGCTACACCTTC

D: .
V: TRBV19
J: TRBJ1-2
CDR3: CASTTGTRPINGYTF
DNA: TGTGCCAGTACCACCGGGACAAGACCCATCAATGGCTACACCTTC

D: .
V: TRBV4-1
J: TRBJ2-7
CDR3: CASSQDFGQGYEQYF
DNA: TGCGCCAGCAGCCAAGATTTTGGACAAGGATACGAGCAGTACTTC

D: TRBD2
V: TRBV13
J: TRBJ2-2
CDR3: CASSLLAGVNTGELFF
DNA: TGTGCCAGCAGCTTGCTAGCGGGAGTAAACACCGGGGAGCTGTTTTTT

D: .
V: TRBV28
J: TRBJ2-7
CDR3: CASSRLMYEQYF
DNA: TGTGCCAGCAGCCGACTCATGTACGAGCAGTACTTC

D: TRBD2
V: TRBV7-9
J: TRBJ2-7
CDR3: CASTVIAGLIYEQYF
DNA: TGTGCCAGCACAGTTATAGCGGGCCTAATCTACGAGCAGTACTTC

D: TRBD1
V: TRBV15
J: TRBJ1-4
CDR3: CATSRDYDREEKLFF
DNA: TGTGCCACCAGCAGAGATTATGACAGGGAAGAAAAACTGTTTTTT

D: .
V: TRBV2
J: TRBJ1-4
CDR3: CASSITGYTNEKLFF
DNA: TGTGCCAGCAGTATTACAGGGTACACTAATGAAAAACTGTTTTTT

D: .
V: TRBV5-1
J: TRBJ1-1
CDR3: CASSPGGVGGSEAFF
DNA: TGCGCCAGCAGCCCGGGAGGTGTAGGGGGTAGTGAAGCTTTCTTT